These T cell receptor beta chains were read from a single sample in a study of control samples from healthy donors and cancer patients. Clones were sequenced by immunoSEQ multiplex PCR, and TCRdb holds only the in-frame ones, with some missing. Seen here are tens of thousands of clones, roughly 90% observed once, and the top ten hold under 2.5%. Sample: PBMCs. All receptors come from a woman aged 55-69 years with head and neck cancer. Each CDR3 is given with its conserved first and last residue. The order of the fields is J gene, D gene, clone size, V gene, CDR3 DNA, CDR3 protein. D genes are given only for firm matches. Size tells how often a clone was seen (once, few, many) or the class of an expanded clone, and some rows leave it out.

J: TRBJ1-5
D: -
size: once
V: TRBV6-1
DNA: TGTGCCAGCAGTGAAGCGAATGAAGGCGGGCAGCCCCAGCATTTT
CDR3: CASSEANEGGQPQHF

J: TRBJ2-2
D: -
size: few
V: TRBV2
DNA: TGTGCCAGCAGTGAATCGGGGAAGAACACCGGGGAGCTGTTTTTT
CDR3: CASSESGKNTGELFF

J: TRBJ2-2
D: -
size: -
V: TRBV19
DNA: TGTGCCAGTAGTATTGTTAGGACGGACTCCGGGGAGCTGTTTTTT
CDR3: CASSIVRTDSGELFF

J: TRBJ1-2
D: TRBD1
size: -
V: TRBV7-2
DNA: TGTGCCAGCAGCTACAGCCGGGACAGGGGGCGAGAGTATGGCTACACCTTC
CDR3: CASSYSRDRGREYGYTF

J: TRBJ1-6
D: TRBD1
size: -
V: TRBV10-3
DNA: TGTGCCATCAGTTACAGGGGACAGGAATCACCCCTCCACTTT
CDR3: CAISYRGQESPLHF

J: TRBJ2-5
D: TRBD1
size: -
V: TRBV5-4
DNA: TGTGCCAGCAGCGAGACACAGGGGGCCCAAGAGACCCAGTACTTC
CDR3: CASSETQGAQETQYF

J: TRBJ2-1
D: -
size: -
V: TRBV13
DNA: TGTGCCAGCAGCTTCGGACTGGACGCTGAGCAGTTCTTC
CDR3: CASSFGLDAEQFF

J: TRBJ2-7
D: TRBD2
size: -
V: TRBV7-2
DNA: TGTGCCAGCAGCTCAGGACTAGCCTACGAGCAGTACTTC
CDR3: CASSSGLAYEQYF

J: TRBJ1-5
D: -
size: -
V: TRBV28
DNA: TGTGCCAGCATGGTGCACAGCAATCAGCCCCAGCATTTT
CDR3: CASMVHSNQPQHF

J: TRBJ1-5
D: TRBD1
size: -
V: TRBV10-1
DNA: TGCGCCAGCGCAAAAACAGGGGGCAATCAGCCCCAGCATTTT
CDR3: CASAKTGGNQPQHF

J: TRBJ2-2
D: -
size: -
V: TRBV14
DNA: TGTGCCAGCAGCCAAAGGAGGCCCGACACCGGGGAGCTGTTTTTT
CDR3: CASSQRRPDTGELFF

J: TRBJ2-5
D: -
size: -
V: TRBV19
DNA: TGTGCCAGTAGTGTTGCCCTCCAAGAGACCCAGTACTTC
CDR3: CASSVALQETQYF

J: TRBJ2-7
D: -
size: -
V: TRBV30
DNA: TGTGCCTGGGCGTCTAACCGGGGACCTTACGAGCAGTACTTC
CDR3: CAWASNRGPYEQYF

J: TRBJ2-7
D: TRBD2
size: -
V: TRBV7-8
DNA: TGTGCCAGCAGCTATGAGGGCGGGAGGGCGTTCGAGCAGTACTTC
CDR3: CASSYEGGRAFEQYF

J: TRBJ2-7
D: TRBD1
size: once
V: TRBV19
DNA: TGTGCCAGTAGTATCCAGGGGGACTCCTACGAGCAGTACTTC
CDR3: CASSIQGDSYEQYF

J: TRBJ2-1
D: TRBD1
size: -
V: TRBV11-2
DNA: TGTGCCAGCAGCCCTAGGGTTGGGACAGGGGAAAATGAGCAGTTCTTC
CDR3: CASSPRVGTGENEQFF

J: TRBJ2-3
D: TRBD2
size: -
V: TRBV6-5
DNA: TGTGCCATCGGGACTAGCAGCACAGATACGCAGTATTTT
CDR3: CAIGTSSTDTQYF

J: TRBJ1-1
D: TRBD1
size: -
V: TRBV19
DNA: TGTGCCAGTAAGAGAGACAGGGGGCGAGACACTGAAGCTTTCTTT
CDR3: CASKRDRGRDTEAFF

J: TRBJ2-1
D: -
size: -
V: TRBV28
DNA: TGTGCCAGCAGTTCCCTAGACAACCCCAGATACTACAATGAGCAGTTCTTC
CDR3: CASSSLDNPRYYNEQFF

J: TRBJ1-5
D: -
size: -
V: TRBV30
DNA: TGTGCCTGCCGGACGGGGGAAAGACAGCCCCAGCATTTT
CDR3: CACRTGERQPQHF

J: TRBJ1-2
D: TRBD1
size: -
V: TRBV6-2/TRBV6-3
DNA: TGTGCCAGCAGTTCGGGACAGACACGAGCTGGCTACACCTTC
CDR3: CASSSGQTRAGYTF

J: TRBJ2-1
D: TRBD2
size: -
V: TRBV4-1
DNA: TGCGCCAGCAGCCCAAAGGCACTAGCGGGAAATGAGCAGTTCTTC
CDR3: CASSPKALAGNEQFF

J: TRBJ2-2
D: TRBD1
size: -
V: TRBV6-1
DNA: TGTGCCAGCAGTGCAACAGGGGAAACCGGGGAGCTGTTTTTT
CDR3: CASSATGETGELFF

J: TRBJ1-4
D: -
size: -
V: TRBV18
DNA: TGTGCCAGCTCACCACAGGAGAGTGAAAAACTGTTTTTT
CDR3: CASSPQESEKLFF

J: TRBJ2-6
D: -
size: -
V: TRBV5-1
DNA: TGCGCCAGCAGCTTAAGGATGGGTTCTGGGGCCAACGTCCTGACTTTC
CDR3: CASSLRMGSGANVLTF

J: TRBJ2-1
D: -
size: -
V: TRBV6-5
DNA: TGTGCCAGCTCCCGAGGAGGGTACTACAATGAGCAGTTCTTC
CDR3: CASSRGGYYNEQFF

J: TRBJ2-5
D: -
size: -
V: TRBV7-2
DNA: TGTGCCAGCCAGACAGCCCGACAAGAGACCCAGTACTTC
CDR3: CASQTARQETQYF

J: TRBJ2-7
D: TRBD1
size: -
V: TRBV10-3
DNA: TGTGCCATCACGGCAGGGGGCGCATCCTACGAGCAGTACTTC
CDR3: CAITAGGASYEQYF

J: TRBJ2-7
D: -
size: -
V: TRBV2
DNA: TGTGCCAGCAAGTTTGTGGATTACTCCTACGAGCAGTACTTC
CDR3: CASKFVDYSYEQYF

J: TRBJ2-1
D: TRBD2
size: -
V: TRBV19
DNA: TGTGCCAGTAGTAACCTAGCGGGCGGCTCCTACAATGAGCAGTTCTTC
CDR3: CASSNLAGGSYNEQFF

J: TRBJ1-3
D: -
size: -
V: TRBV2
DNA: TGTGCCAGCAGCCCGGGACTTCGGAGAAACACCATATATTTT
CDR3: CASSPGLRRNTIYF

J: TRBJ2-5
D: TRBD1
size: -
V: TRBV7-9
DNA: TGTGCCAGCAGCCTCAACTCCTGGACAGGGGAGGAGACCCAGTACTTC
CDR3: CASSLNSWTGEETQYF

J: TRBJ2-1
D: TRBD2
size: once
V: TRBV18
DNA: TGTGCCAGCTCACCACCCACGGGAGGGCCCCCGGGTGAGCAGTTCTTC
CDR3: CASSPPTGGPPGEQFF

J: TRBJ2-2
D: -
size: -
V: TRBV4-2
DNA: TGTGCCAGCGGGGGTGCGGGCGTGAACACCGGGGAGCTGTTTTTT
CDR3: CASGGAGVNTGELFF

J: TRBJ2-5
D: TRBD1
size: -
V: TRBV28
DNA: TGTGCCAGCAGTGGGACAGGTTGGTTTCGTGAGACCCAGTACTTC
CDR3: CASSGTGWFRETQYF

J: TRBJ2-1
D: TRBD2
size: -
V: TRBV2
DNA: TGTGCCAGCAGTGAAGCGATCCTAGCGGGGAATTACAATGAGCAGTTCTTC
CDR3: CASSEAILAGNYNEQFF

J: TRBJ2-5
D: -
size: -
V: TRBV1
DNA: TGCACCAGCAGCACATCCCTCCGAGTGGGACGGCGAGAGACCCAGTACTTC
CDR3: CTSSTSLRVGRRETQYF